The clone carrying this TCR beta chain turned up a few times. The antigen remains undetermined. The entry originates in a study of T cells in Graves' hyperthyroidism and ophthalmopathy. The study left out patients who had uncontrolled infection, other autoimmune disease, pregnancy or lactation. Clinical symptoms, serum thyroxine, TRAb, thyroid ultrasound and orbital computed tomography established diagnosis. Amplified TCR beta CDR3 regions derived from RNA transcripts. TCR CDR3 underwent first-round RT-PCR with the HTBI primer set. TCRdb re-called the multiplex PCR reads with MiXCR, one entry per CDR3 protein. The sample has under 350,000 distinct CDR3 sequences, about 20% seen once; the top ten hold around 50%. This CDR3 comprises 14 residues. Between the trimmed V and J ends, which lost 5 bases and 7 bases, there was a span of 18 bases. The germline gives CDR1 DFQATT, CDR2 SNEGSKA (reference sequence).

Study-level results: Ophthalmopathy was identified by the model a median about 6.8 months ahead of onset.

Sequences were obtained from blood. The clonotype was recovered from a woman aged 50 to 60 with Graves' hyperthyroidism. J is TRBJ2-4 and V is TRBV20-1; possibly TRBD2 for D (7 bases). The CDR3 DNA follows: TGCAGTGCTCCACCGGGGGGCCGGGGTAACATTCAGTACTTC. Translation gives CSAPPGGRGNIQYF.